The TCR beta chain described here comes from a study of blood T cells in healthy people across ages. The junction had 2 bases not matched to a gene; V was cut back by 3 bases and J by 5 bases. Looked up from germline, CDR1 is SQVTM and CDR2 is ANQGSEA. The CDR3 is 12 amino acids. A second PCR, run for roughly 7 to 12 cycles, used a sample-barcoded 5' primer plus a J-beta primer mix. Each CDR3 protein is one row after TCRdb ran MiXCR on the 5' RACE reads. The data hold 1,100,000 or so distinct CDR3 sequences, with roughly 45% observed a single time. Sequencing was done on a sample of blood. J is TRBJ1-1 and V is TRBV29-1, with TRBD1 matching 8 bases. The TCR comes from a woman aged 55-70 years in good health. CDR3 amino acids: CSVETGETEAFF. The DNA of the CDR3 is TGCAGCGTTGAGACAGGGGAAACTGAAGCTTTCTTT.